This T cell receptor beta chain stems from a study of blood T cell repertoires in COVID-19. Study-wide context: Researchers got acute and convalescent COVID-19 samples from the United States, Italy and Spain. T cells, B-cell-depleted T cells, or PBMCs supplied cDNA or gDNA.

Germline assignment: CDR1 SNHLY and CDR2 FYNNEI. CDR3 length: 14 amino acids. The V gene end was trimmed by 4 bases and the J gene end by 2 bases; junction bases not matched to a gene: 2. Data came from immunoSEQ multiplex PCR; TCRdb stores just in-frame clones and leaves some out. The sample includes about 280,000 clones, 85% seen only once; the top ten take roughly 15%. The rearrangement uses TRBV2 and TRBJ2-7, with TRBD2 matching 10 bases. Specimen: peripheral blood. The TCR comes from a human donor in a cohort sampled during active COVID-19. CDR3 region: CASSGSGGAYEQYF. The CDR3 bases are TGTGCCAGCAGTGGAAGCGGGGGGGCCTACGAGCAGTACTTC.